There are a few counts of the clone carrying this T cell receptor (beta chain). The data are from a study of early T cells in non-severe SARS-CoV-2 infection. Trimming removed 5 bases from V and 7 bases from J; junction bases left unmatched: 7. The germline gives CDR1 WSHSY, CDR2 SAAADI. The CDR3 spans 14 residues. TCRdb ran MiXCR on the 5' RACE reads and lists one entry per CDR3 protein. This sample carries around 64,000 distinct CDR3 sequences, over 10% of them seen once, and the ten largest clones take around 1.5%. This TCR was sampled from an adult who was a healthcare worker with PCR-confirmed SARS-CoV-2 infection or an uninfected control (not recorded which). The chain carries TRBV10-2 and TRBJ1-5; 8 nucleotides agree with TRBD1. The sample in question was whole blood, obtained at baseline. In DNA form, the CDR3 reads TGCGCCAGCAGTTCCACAGGGGGTCACCAGCCCCAGCATTTT. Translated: CASSSTGGHQPQHF.